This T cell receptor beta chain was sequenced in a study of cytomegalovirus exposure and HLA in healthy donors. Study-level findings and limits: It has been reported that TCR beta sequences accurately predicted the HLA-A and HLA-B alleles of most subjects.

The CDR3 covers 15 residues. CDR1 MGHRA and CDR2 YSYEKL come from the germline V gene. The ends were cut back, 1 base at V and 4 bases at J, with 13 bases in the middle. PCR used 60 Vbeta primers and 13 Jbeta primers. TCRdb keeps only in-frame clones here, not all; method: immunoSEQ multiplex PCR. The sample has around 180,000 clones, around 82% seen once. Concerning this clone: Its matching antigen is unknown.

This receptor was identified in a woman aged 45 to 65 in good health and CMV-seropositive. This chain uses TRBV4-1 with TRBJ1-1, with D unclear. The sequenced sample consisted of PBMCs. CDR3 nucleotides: TGCGCCAGCAGCCAAGGAGCAGGATTGAGCACTGAAGCTTTCTTT. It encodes CASSQGAGLSTEAFF.